The 16 T cell receptor beta chains presented below share a single source sample, sequenced in a study of blood T cells in healthy people across ages. Primers used in a second PCR of about 7 to 12 cycles were a sample-barcoded 5' primer and a J-beta primer mix. Each CDR3 protein is one row after TCRdb ran MiXCR on the 5' RACE reads. The sample includes around 1,500,000 distinct CDR3 sequences, 42% seen only once; the top ten take less than 8%. Input material: blood. These receptors all stem from a woman aged 18-29 years in good health.

The genes are TRBV4-1 and TRBJ2-1; D might be TRBD1 (5 bases). Germline assignment: CDR1 MGHRA and CDR2 YSYEKL. This CDR3 is 15 amino acids long. The ends were cut back, 2 bases at V and 4 bases at J, with 12 bases in the middle. CDR3 amino acids: CASSQITGIYNEQFF. The CDR3 DNA reads as TGCGCCAGCAGCCAAATCACAGGCATATACAATGAGCAGTTCTTC.

J is TRBJ2-1 and V is TRBV7-6; possibly TRBD2 for D (6 bases). In germline, CDR1 is SGHVS, CDR2 FNYEAQ. The ends were cut back, 5 bases at V and 10 bases at J, with 12 bases in the middle. This CDR3 spans 12 amino acids. The CDR3 nucleotides are TGTGCCAGCAGCCCCCGGGACTCCGAGCAGTTCTTC. It yields the protein CASSPRDSEQFF. Complete variable domain (other parts from reference TRBV7-6 and TRBJ2-1): GAGVSQSPRYKVTKRGQDVALRCDPISGHVSLYWYRQALGQGPEFLTYFNYEAQQDKSGLPNDRFSAERPEGSISTLTIQRTEQRDSAMYRCASSPRDSEQFFGPGTRLTVL.

This clonotype was detected a few times. V gene TRBV11-2 combines with J gene TRBJ2-7; TRBD1 aligns across 12 bases. Trimming removed 5 bases from V and 0 bases from J; junction bases left unmatched: 14. Germline V CDR1 and CDR2: SGHAT, FQNNGV. The CDR3 runs 19 residues. The CDR3 region is CASSLSGTGGFTSSYEQYF. The CDR3 bases are TGTGCCAGCAGCCTCTCCGGGACAGGGGGCTTTACTAGCTCCTACGAGCAGTACTTC.

J is TRBJ2-7 and V is TRBV20-1, with 9 bases that match TRBD1. Germline V gene lookup returns CDR1 DFQATT and CDR2 SNEGSKA (reference sequence). J lost 4 bases, V lost 6 bases, and 22 bases had no gene match. The CDR3 is made up of 18 amino acids. For the CDR3, the DNA is TGCAGTGCACTGATAACAACCCCGGCGGGACAGGGTTTGTACGAGCAGTACTTC. It encodes CSALITTPAGQGLYEQYF.

This clonotype was picked up a small number of times. J is TRBJ1-4 and V is TRBV5-1; 7 bases fit TRBD1. This CDR3 spans 14 amino acids. Germline V lookup: CDR1 SGHRS, CDR2 YFSETQ. The V and J ends lost 0 bases and 8 bases, in that order; junction bases with no gene match: 4. This CDR3 reads CASSLERGQEKLFF. The CDR3 region has the DNA TGCGCCAGCAGCTTGGAAAGGGGACAGGAAAAACTGTTTTTT.

The rearrangement links TRBV6-6 to TRBJ2-1; possibly TRBD2 for D (5 bases). Germline V gene sequence: CDR1 MNHNY, CDR2 SVGAGI (reference sequence). Trimming stripped 1 base from V and 2 bases from J, with 15 bases between. The CDR3 extends over 17 amino acids. The CDR3 sequence: CASSYYPGRDTYNEQFF. CDR3 nucleotide sequence: TGTGCCAGCAGTTACTACCCCGGACGGGATACCTACAATGAGCAGTTCTTC.

This rearrangement joins TRBV7-2 to TRBJ1-2; tentative D call: TRBD1 (6 bases). V lost 1 base and J 8 bases, leaving 11 bases between the germline ends. The CDR3 totals 13 residues. The germline gives CDR1 SGHTA, CDR2 FQGNSA. This chain's CDR3 is CASSLDGRGGYTF. The CDR3 coding sequence is TGTGCCAGCAGCTTAGATGGCAGGGGCGGCTACACCTTC.

J is TRBJ2-1 and V is TRBV6-2 or TRBV6-3; D is unclear. The CDR3 has 15 residues. Trimming took off 6 bases at V and 7 bases at J, with 19 bases between the two ends. Germline V gives CDR1 MNHEY, CDR2 SVGEGT. CDR3 coding DNA: TGTGCCAGCAGCCCCTTAGGCCTAGGCTGGAATGAGCAGTTCTTC. Its translation is CASSPLGLGWNEQFF.

This clonotype was counted a few times. The chain has TRBV4-1 and TRBJ1-5; a possible D gene is TRBD1 (6 bases). V shed 0 bases and J shed 1 base, with 13 bases lying between them. CDR1 and CDR2 (germline): MGHRA, YSYEKL. CDR3 size: 17 residues. In nucleotides, the CDR3 is TGCGCCAGCAGCCAAGAGCGCCAGGGGAAGAGCAATCAGCCCCAGCATTTT. Amino acid sequence: CASSQERQGKSNQPQHF.

The V gene is TRBV3-1, the J gene TRBJ2-5; 8 bases line up with TRBD2. After removal of 1 base from V and 4 bases from J, the junction contained 8 bases not matched to a gene. The CDR3 is 16 amino acids. Germline V gene data show CDR1 as LGHDT and CDR2 as YNNKEL (reference sequence). The CDR3 is CASSQGQREFGETQYF. For the CDR3, the DNA is TGTGCCAGCAGCCAAGGCCAGCGGGAGTTTGGAGAGACCCAGTACTTC.

The rearrangement uses TRBV10-3 and TRBJ1-2; no reliable D call. Trimming removed 2 bases at V and 2 bases at J, with 15 bases between. In germline, CDR1 is ENHRY, CDR2 SYGVKD. The CDR3 sequence is 16 residues long. The CDR3 reads CAISESGRPANYGYTF. In DNA, the CDR3 is TGTGCCATCAGTGAGAGTGGCCGCCCGGCCAACTATGGCTACACCTTC.

The CDR3 region has the DNA TGCGCCAGCAGCTTGGGCGCCAGCTGGGCCCAACGCGACGAGCAGTACTTC. Protein sequence: CASSLGASWAQRDEQYF. The chain combines TRBV5-1 with TRBJ2-7; D remains unclear. V was trimmed by 0 bases and J by 5 bases, leaving 21 bases between them. This CDR3 comprises 17 residues. CDR1 is SGHRS, CDR2 YFSETQ, per germline. Based on the CDR3 plus reference TRBV5-1 and TRBJ2-7, the full variable domain is KAGVTQTPRYLIKTRGQQVTLSCSPISGHRSVSWYQQTPGQGLQFLFEYFSETQRNKGNFPGRFSGRQFSNSRSEMNVSTLELGDSALYLCASSLGASWAQRDEQYFGPGTRLTVT.

This clonotype has only a few counts. V gene TRBV20-1 combines with J gene TRBJ1-2, with TRBD1 identical over 10 bases. V shed 0 bases, J shed 2 bases, and the junction held 12 bases outside the gene matches. The germline V gene encodes CDR1 DFQATT and CDR2 SNEGSKA (reference sequence). The CDR3 loop spans 18 amino acids. CDR3 DNA: TGCAGTGCTAGAGATCTCCCTTCTAGACAGGGGGCGAACTATGGCTACACCTTC. Translation: CSARDLPSRQGANYGYTF.

V gene TRBV7-2 combines with J gene TRBJ2-1; the match to TRBD1 covers 7 bases. Trimming removed 0 bases from V and 0 bases from J; junction bases left unmatched: 2. This CDR3 is 16 amino acids long. Looked up from germline, CDR1 is SGHTA and CDR2 is FQGNSA. The CDR3 nucleotides are TGTGCCAGCAGCTTAGCCCGACAGGGCTCCTACAATGAGCAGTTCTTC. It codes for CASSLARQGSYNEQFF.

The chain combines TRBV7-9 with TRBJ2-7; TRBD1 matches 10 bases. Losses at the gene ends were 6 bases for V and 1 base for J; bases not matched to a gene: 6. Per the germline V gene, CDR1 is SEHNR and CDR2 is FQNEAQ (reference sequence). The CDR3 sequence is 15 residues long. The DNA for the CDR3 is TGTGCCAGCAGTGGACGGGACAGGGGATCCTACGAGCAGTACTTC. It translates to CASSGRDRGSYEQYF.

The chain couples TRBV7-2 to TRBJ2-7; D call uncertain. There are 14 residues in the CDR3. The V and J ends lost 1 base and 1 base respectively, with 8 bases between them. Per the germline V gene, CDR1 is SGHTA and CDR2 is FQGNSA. This CDR3 is CASSLGHRSYEQYF. The CDR3 nucleotides read TGTGCCAGCAGCTTAGGGCACAGATCCTACGAGCAGTACTTC. Full variable domain (rest looked up from reference TRBV7-2 and TRBJ2-7): GAGVSQSPSNKVTEKGKDVELRCDPISGHTALYWYRQSLGQGLEFLIYFQGNSAPDKSGLPSDRFSAERTGGSVSTLTIQRTQQEDSAVYLCASSLGHRSYEQYFGPGTRLTVT.